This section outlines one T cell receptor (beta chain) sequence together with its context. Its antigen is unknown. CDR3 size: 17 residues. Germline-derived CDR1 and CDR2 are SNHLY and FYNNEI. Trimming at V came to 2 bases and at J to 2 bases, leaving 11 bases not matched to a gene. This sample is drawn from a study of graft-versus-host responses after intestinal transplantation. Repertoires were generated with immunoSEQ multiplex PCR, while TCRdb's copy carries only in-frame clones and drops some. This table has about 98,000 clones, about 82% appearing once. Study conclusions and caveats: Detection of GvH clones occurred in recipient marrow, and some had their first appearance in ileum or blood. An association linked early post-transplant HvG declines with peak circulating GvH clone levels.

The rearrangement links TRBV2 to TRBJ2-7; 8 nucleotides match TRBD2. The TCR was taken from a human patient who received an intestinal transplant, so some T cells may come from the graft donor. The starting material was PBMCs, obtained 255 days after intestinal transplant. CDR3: CASSESALAGGPYEQYF. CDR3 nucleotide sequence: TGTGCCAGCAGTGAATCGGCTTTGGCGGGAGGTCCCTACGAGCAGTACTTC. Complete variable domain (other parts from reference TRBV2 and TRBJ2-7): EPEVTQTPSHQVTQMGQEVILRCVPISNHLYFYWYRQILGQKVEFLVSFYNNEISEKSEIFDDQFSVERPDGSNFTLKIRSTKLEDSAMYFCASSESALAGGPYEQYFGPGTRLTVT.